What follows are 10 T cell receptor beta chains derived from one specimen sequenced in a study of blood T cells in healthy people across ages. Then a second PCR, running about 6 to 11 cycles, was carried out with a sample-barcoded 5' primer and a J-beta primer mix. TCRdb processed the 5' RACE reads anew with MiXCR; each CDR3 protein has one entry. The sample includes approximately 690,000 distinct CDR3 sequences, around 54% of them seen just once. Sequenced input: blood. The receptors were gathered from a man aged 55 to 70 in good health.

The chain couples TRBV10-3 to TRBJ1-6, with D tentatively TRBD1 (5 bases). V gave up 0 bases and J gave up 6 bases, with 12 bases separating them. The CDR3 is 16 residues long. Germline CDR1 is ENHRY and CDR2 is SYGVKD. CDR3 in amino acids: CAISESSGATNSPLHF. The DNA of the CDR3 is TGTGCCATCAGTGAGTCGTCCGGGGCGACTAATTCACCCCTCCACTTT.

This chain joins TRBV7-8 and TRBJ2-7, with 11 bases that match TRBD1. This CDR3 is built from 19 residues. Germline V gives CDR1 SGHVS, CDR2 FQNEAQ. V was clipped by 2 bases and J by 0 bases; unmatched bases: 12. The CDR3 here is CASSLLAGQGAGFSYEQYF. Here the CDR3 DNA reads TGTGCCAGCAGCTTATTGGCTGGACAGGGGGCCGGTTTCTCCTACGAGCAGTACTTC.

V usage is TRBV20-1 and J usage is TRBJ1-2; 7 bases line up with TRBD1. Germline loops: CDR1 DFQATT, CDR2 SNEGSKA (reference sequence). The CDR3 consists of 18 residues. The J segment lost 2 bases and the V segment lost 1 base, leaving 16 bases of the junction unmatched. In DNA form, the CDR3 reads TGCAGTGCTAGAGGCCCCAGGGGGGACAGCCAACTAAACTATGGCTACACCTTC. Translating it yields CSARGPRGDSQLNYGYTF.

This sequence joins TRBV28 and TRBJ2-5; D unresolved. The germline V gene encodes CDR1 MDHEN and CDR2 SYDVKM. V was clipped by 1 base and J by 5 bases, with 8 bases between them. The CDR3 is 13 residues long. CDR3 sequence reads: CASSLSMSETQYF. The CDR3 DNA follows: TGTGCCAGCAGTTTATCTATGTCGGAGACCCAGTACTTC.

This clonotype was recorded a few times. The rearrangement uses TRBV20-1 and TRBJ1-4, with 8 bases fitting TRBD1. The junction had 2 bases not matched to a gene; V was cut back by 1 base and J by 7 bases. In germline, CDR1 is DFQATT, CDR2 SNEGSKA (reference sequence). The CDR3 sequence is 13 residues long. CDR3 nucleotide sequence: TGCAGTGCTAGAGGGACAGGGTCTGAAAAACTGTTTTTT. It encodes CSARGTGSEKLFF.

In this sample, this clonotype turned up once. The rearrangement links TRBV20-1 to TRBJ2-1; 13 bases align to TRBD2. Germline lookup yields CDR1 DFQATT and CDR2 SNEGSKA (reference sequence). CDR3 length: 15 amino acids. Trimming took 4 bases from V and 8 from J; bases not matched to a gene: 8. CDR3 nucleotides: TGCAGTGCTACCCTACTAGCGGGGGGGCCTTATGAGCAGTTCTTC. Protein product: CSATLLAGGPYEQFF.

The CDR3 region has the DNA TGCAGTGCTAGAGCTCAGGGGCCGGCTGGAGACACTGAAGCTTTCTTT. This gives the protein CSARAQGPAGDTEAFF. The chain recombines TRBV20-1 with TRBJ1-1; tentatively, D is TRBD1 (6 bases). The CDR3 loop spans 16 amino acids. The V gene's germline CDR1 is DFQATT and CDR2 SNEGSKA (reference sequence). Trimming pared 1 base from V and 3 bases from J, leaving 18 bases between.

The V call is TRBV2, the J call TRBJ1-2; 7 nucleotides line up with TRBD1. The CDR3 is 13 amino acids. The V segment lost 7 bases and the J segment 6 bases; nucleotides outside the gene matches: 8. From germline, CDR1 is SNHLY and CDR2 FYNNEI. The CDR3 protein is CASISPGGNGYTF. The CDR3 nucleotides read TGTGCCAGCATTAGCCCAGGGGGAAATGGCTACACCTTC.

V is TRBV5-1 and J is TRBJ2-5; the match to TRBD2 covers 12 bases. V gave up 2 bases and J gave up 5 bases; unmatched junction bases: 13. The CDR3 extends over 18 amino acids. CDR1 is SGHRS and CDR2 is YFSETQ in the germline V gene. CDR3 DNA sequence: TGCGCCAGCAGCTTACCCGCCCTAGCGGGGGGGCTAAGTGAGACCCAGTACTTC. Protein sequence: CASSLPALAGGLSETQYF.

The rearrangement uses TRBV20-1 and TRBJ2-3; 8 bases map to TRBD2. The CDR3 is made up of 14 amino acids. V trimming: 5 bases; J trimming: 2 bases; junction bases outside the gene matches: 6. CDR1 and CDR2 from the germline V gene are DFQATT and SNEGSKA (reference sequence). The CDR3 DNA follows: TGCAGTGCTCGATCTAGCGGGTACACAGATACGCAGTATTTT. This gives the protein CSARSSGYTDTQYF.